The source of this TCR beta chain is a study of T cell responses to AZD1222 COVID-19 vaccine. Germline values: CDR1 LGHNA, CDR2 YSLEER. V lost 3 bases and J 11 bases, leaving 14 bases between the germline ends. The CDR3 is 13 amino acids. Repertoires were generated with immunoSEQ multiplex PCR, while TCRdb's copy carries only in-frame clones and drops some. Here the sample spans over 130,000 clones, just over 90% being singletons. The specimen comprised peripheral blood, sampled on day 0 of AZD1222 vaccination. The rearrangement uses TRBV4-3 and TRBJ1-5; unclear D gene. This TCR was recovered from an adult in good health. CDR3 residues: CASSHSRGSAQHF. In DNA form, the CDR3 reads TGCGCCAGCAGCCACTCCCGGGGATCAGCCCAGCATTTT.